A selection of T cell receptor beta chains follows, all from one sample in a study of blood T cell repertoires in COVID-19. TCRdb's table, derived via immunoSEQ multiplex PCR, lists solely in-frame clones and lacks some. The sample has 540,000 or so clones; less than 90% are singletons. Material for sequencing was peripheral blood. Receptors originate from a woman aged 45-59 years with COVID-19, enrolled during active disease. Both conserved end residues are part of each CDR3. D genes are given only for firm matches. For some rows the clone size is stated as once, few or many, or as a class when expanded; others skip it.

J | size | V | D | length | DNA | CDR3
TRBJ2-1 | - | TRBV9 | - | 15 | TGTGCCAGCAGCGTGTCAGGGTATACCTACAATGAGCAGTTCTTC | CASSVSGYTYNEQFF
TRBJ1-1 | - | TRBV2 | TRBD1 | 14 | TGTGCCAGCGACAGGGGAAGCGTGAACACTGAAGCTTTCTTT | CASDRGSVNTEAFF
TRBJ2-1 | - | TRBV10-3 | - | 13 | TGTGCCACCGAACCCTTATCACAAAACGAGCAGTTCTTC | CATEPLSQNEQFF
TRBJ1-1 | - | TRBV5-1 | - | 15 | TGCGCCAGCAGCTTCTCGGAGGTAAGGAACACTGAAGCTTTCTTT | CASSFSEVRNTEAFF
TRBJ2-1 | - | TRBV5-6 | TRBD2 | 14 | TGTGCCAGCAGCTGGCGAACTAGCGGGGATGAGCAGTTCTTC | CASSWRTSGDEQFF
TRBJ1-2 | - | TRBV28 | TRBD1 | 14 | TGTGCCAGCAGTTCGCAGGGGGCGGACTATGGCTACACCTTC | CASSSQGADYGYTF
TRBJ1-2 | once | TRBV19 | TRBD1 | 12 | TGTGCCAGTAGTTGGACAGGGGATGGCTACACCTTC | CASSWTGDGYTF
TRBJ2-7 | - | TRBV2 | - | 16 | TGTGCCAGCAGTGAGCCGGGGGACCCAATCGGCTACGAGCAGTACTTC | CASSEPGDPIGYEQYF
TRBJ1-5 | - | TRBV2 | - | 14 | TGTGCCAGCAGTGTGACAGGCAACCCGGAGCCCCAGCATTTT | CASSVTGNPEPQHF
TRBJ1-2 | - | TRBV10-3 | - | 12 | TGTGCCATCAAGGGTCCGGGGGAGGGCTACACCTTC | CAIKGPGEGYTF
TRBJ2-1 | - | TRBV6-4 | TRBD2 | 14 | TGTGCCAGCAGTGTCGAGCGGGGGGACAATGAGCAGTTCTTC | CASSVERGDNEQFF
TRBJ1-5 | - | TRBV2 | - | 13 | TGTGCCAGCAGTGGGGACACTAATCAGCCCCAGCATTTT | CASSGDTNQPQHF
TRBJ1-3 | - | TRBV27 | - | 14 | TGTGCCAGCAGTCCGTCAGGGATCCAAAACACCATATATTTT | CASSPSGIQNTIYF
TRBJ1-2 | - | TRBV25-1 | TRBD1 | 13 | TGTGCCAGCAGTCTCCGGACAGGGAATGGCTACACCTTC | CASSLRTGNGYTF
TRBJ1-2 | - | TRBV27 | TRBD1 | 12 | TGTGCCAGCAGTTTAACAGGGGGTAGCTACACCTTC | CASSLTGGSYTF
TRBJ1-1 | once | TRBV4-2 | - | 16 | TGTGCCAGCAGCCAAGACATTGGAACAGGGAACACTGAAGCTTTCTTT | CASSQDIGTGNTEAFF
TRBJ1-2 | once | TRBV2 | - | 13 | TGTGCCAGCAGTGAGGGGCGTAACTATGGCTACACCTTC | CASSEGRNYGYTF
TRBJ1-2 | - | TRBV6-5 | - | 14 | TGTGCCAGCTGGAGCAGGGCTCCGTCGAGGGGCTACACCTTC | CASWSRAPSRGYTF
TRBJ1-1 | - | TRBV5-1 | - | 14 | TGCGCCAGCAGCTTACTCGGGATAAACACTGAAGCTTTCTTT | CASSLLGINTEAFF
TRBJ1-3 | few | TRBV19 | - | 16 | TGTGCCAGTAGTTCTTCAATCGGGGGGATTGGAAACACCATATATTTT | CASSSSIGGIGNTIYF
TRBJ2-1 | - | TRBV5-1 | TRBD1 | 16 | TGCGCCAGCAGCTTGGGGGCGGGACAGGGACACAATGAGCAGTTCTTC | CASSLGAGQGHNEQFF
TRBJ1-1 | - | TRBV10-2 | - | 13 | TGCGCCAGCAGTGAGGGGCAGAACACTGAAGCTTTCTTT | CASSEGQNTEAFF
TRBJ2-3 | - | TRBV19 | TRBD1 | 15 | TGTGCCAGTAGTAAGACAGGGGTGGTCGGAGATACGCAGTATTTT | CASSKTGVVGDTQYF
TRBJ2-2 | once | TRBV7-3 | TRBD1 | 15 | TGTGCCAGCAGCTCCGGACAGGGGAGCACCGGGGAGCTGTTTTTT | CASSSGQGSTGELFF
TRBJ2-3 | - | TRBV5-1 | TRBD2 | 17 | TGCGCCAGCAGCTCAGGACTAGCGGGCTTACGCACAGATACGCAGTATTTT | CASSSGLAGLRTDTQYF
TRBJ2-5 | - | TRBV6-5 | TRBD2 | 15 | TGTGCCAGCAGTTTCCTGACTAGCGGGGTGGAGACCCAGTACTTC | CASSFLTSGVETQYF
TRBJ2-1 | - | TRBV5-4 | - | 14 | TGTGCCAGCAGCTTCCCAAGGTCTAGCAATGAGCAGTTCTTC | CASSFPRSSNEQFF
TRBJ1-4 | - | TRBV11-2 | TRBD1 | 14 | TGTGCCAGCAGCTTATCAAGGGGGCGTGAAAAACTGTTTTTT | CASSLSRGREKLFF
TRBJ2-3 | - | TRBV10-3 | TRBD1 | 16 | TGTGCCATCAGTGAGCGAGGGGGCTTTAGCACAGATACGCAGTATTTT | CAISERGGFSTDTQYF
TRBJ1-5 | - | TRBV27 | - | 15 | TGTGCCAGCAGTTTAAGTAGTGATCCGGGGGGGCCCCAGCATTTT | CASSLSSDPGGPQHF
TRBJ1-1 | - | TRBV7-2 | - | 14 | TGTGCCAGCAGCTTACTACAGGGATACACTGAAGCTTTCTTT | CASSLLQGYTEAFF
TRBJ1-3 | few | TRBV5-1 | - | 16 | TGCGCCAGCAGCTTGGTGACCCAGGACTCTGGAAACACCATATATTTT | CASSLVTQDSGNTIYF
TRBJ2-1 | - | TRBV7-2 | TRBD2 | 13 | TGTGCAGAACTAGCGGGGGGTTACAATGAGCAGTTCTTC | CAELAGGYNEQFF
TRBJ1-1 | - | TRBV24-1 | - | 13 | TGTGCCACCAGTTTAAGAGAGAACACTGAAGCTTTCTTT | CATSLRENTEAFF
TRBJ1-1 | - | TRBV12-3/TRBV12-4 | - | 10 | TGTGCCAGCAGTTTCAATGAAGCTTTCTTT | CASSFNEAFF
TRBJ2-3 | - | TRBV10-3 | TRBD2 | 14 | TGTGCCATCCGGTCTAGCGGGGGTGCAGATACGCAGTATTTT | CAIRSSGGADTQYF
TRBJ1-6 | once | TRBV12-3/TRBV12-4 | - | 13 | TGTGCCAGCAGTTTAGACGAGGGTTCACCCCTCCACTTT | CASSLDEGSPLHF
TRBJ2-2 | - | TRBV6-5 | - | 12 | TGTGCCAGCAGGACCGGGGCCGGGGAGCTGTTTTTT | CASRTGAGELFF
TRBJ2-6 | - | TRBV19 | - | 14 | TGTGCCAGTAGTTCCGGCTCTGGGGCCAACGTCCTGACTTTC | CASSSGSGANVLTF
TRBJ1-1 | - | TRBV2 | TRBD1 | 12 | TGTGCCAGCAGTGGGGACAGGGGGGAGGCTTTCTTT | CASSGDRGEAFF
TRBJ1-1 | - | TRBV5-1 | - | 13 | TGCGCCAGCAGCCCGGAGGGGCGCACTGAAGCTTTCTTT | CASSPEGRTEAFF
TRBJ2-1 | once | TRBV9 | - | 16 | TGTGCCAGCAGCGTAGGTTCGGGGTCGCCCTTAGATGAGCAGTTCTTC | CASSVGSGSPLDEQFF
TRBJ2-3 | - | TRBV29-1 | TRBD2 | 20 | TGCAGCGTTGAAAATCTAGGGACTAGCGGGGCCTACCTGGGAACAGATACGCAGTATTTT | CSVENLGTSGAYLGTDTQYF
TRBJ1-2 | - | TRBV5-6 | - | 14 | TGTGCCAGCAGCCCGCAGGGAAGAGACTATGGCTACACCTTC | CASSPQGRDYGYTF
TRBJ2-1 | - | TRBV5-4 | TRBD1 | 15 | TGTGCCAGCAGCCCATTGGGACAGTGGAACGATGAGCAGTTCTTC | CASSPLGQWNDEQFF
TRBJ1-1 | - | TRBV18 | TRBD1 | 14 | TGTGCCAGCTCACCGGTGAGAGACAGGGCTGAAGCTTTCTTT | CASSPVRDRAEAFF
TRBJ2-7 | - | TRBV28 | - | 14 | TGTGCCAGTAAGGGGATGAGTCGCGCCTACGAGCAGTACTTC | CASKGMSRAYEQYF
TRBJ2-1 | - | TRBV5-5 | - | 17 | TGTGCCACCCAGCTTGGCTCGCAGGGCGTATCCTACAATGAGCAGTTCTTC | CATQLGSQGVSYNEQFF
TRBJ2-1 | - | TRBV3-1/TRBV3-2 | TRBD2 | 13 | TGTGCCAGCAGCGAAACCGGGGGGTACGAGCAGTTCTTC | CASSETGGYEQFF
TRBJ1-5 | - | TRBV2 | TRBD1 | 16 | TGTGCCAGCACTCTGGACAGGGGAAATAGCAATCAGCCCCAGCATTTT | CASTLDRGNSNQPQHF
TRBJ2-5 | - | TRBV12-5 | TRBD2 | 17 | TGTGCTAGTGGGGACCCTTGGGTAGCGGGGGGCCAAGAGACCCAGTACTTC | CASGDPWVAGGQETQYF
TRBJ1-1 | - | TRBV19 | - | 13 | TGTGCCAGTACCGAAGGGCCGGGGACTGAAGCTTTCTTT | CASTEGPGTEAFF
TRBJ2-7 | - | TRBV6-5 | TRBD1 | 15 | TGTGCCAGCAGTCTACGGACAGGGACCTCCTACGAGCAGTACTTC | CASSLRTGTSYEQYF
TRBJ2-2 | - | TRBV7-2 | TRBD2 | 15 | TGTGCCAGCAGATGGGGGACTAGTGGCACCGGGGAGCTGTTTTTT | CASRWGTSGTGELFF
TRBJ1-2 | once | TRBV28 | - | 13 | TGTGCCACCCGCTTCACCAGGGGAGATGGCTACACCTTC | CATRFTRGDGYTF